Sequencing of this T cell receptor (beta chain) was carried out in a study of T cells in Graves' hyperthyroidism and ophthalmopathy. Study-level information: It was at initial diagnosis, before any treatment, that peripheral blood was collected.

This clonotype has a count of ten or more. The CDR3 totals 15 residues. Between the trimmed V and J ends, which lost 3 bases and 0 bases, there was a span of 9 bases. Germline lookup yields CDR1 MDHEN and CDR2 SYDVKM. The TCR beta CDR3 regions underwent amplification using RNA transcripts as the source. Primed by the HTBI set, a first-round RT-PCR was run on the TCR CDR3. MiXCR, applied by TCRdb to the multiplex PCR reads, yields one record per CDR3 protein. This sample yields 500,000 to 650,000 distinct CDR3 sequences, of which roughly 15% are seen a single time; under 20% belongs to the top ten. Under 3 months was the duration of disease in ophthalmopathy patients, who also had a Clinical Activity Score of at least 3 and a NOSPECS grade of at least 4.

This chain connects TRBV28 to TRBJ1-5; no reliable D call. This sequence originates from a woman between 18 and 29 years old with Graves' ophthalmopathy. Sequencing was performed on blood. CDR3 in amino acids: CASSFDGYSNQPQHF. DNA of the CDR3: TGTGCCAGCAGTTTTGACGGGTATAGCAATCAGCCCCAGCATTTT.